The sequence of this T cell receptor (beta chain) was determined in a study of blood T cell repertoires in COVID-19. Study in general: COVID-19 samples collected from the United States, Italy and Spain covered acute and convalescent phases. PBMCs, B-cell-depleted T cells, or T cells were the source of the cDNA or gDNA that made up the material.

In the study's own analysis: Reference gene primers were amplified, and this amplification served to estimate nucleated cell counts. Profiled with immunoSEQ multiplex PCR; TCRdb holds only in-frame clones, not every one. The V and J calls and clone size come from that table; D and trimming were worked out from the DNA. This sample has over 75,000 clones, with roughly 86% found just once. The CDR3 is 14 amino acids. Germline V gene sequence: CDR1 SGHRS, CDR2 YFSETQ. Trimming removed 1 base from V and 12 bases from J, with 16 bases in between. The chain combines TRBV5-1 with TRBJ1-4; the D gene is possibly TRBD1 (5 bases). Sequencing was performed on peripheral blood. The clonotype originates from a woman of 80 years or more with acute or convalescent COVID-19. The CDR3 nucleotides read TGCGCCAGCAGCTTGAATGACCAAGCGACAGAACTGTTTTTT. It specifies CASSLNDQATELFF.